This T cell receptor beta chain was recorded in a study of blood T cell repertoires in COVID-19. The V gene lost 0 bases and the J gene lost 9 bases, with 18 bases spanning the gap. The CDR3 spans 16 residues. Germline values: CDR1 LGHNA, CDR2 YNFKEQ. In the original processing: Reference gene primers were amplified, and this amplification served to estimate nucleated cell counts. Clones were sequenced by immunoSEQ multiplex PCR, and TCRdb holds only the in-frame ones, with some missing. V and J calls and clone size follow that table, whereas D and trimming were derived from the DNA. Among a few hundred thousand clones listed, about 85% were seen once.

The sequenced sample consisted of peripheral blood. The V call is TRBV4-2, the J call TRBJ2-4, with a tentative D call TRBD1 (6 bases). The source of this sequence is a man between 60 and 75 years old who had recovered from COVID-19. For the CDR3, the DNA is TGTGCCAGCAGCCAAGAGGGAACAGGGTACGGCGGCATTCAGTACTTC. Translation gives CASSQEGTGYGGIQYF.